This T cell receptor (beta chain) emerged from a study of blood T cell repertoires in COVID-19. This CDR3 has 15 amino acids. Germline CDR1 MDHEN, CDR2 SYDVKM. Trimming removed 3 bases from V and 3 bases from J; junction bases left unmatched: 6. Living in roughly 25 US areas, the participants were between roughly 18 and 90 years of age. Grouping used clinical history reported by participants in a survey and questionnaire. In the original workflow: Estimated nucleated cell counts came from reference gene primer amplification. TCRdb's copy holds only in-frame clones and misses some; the assay was immunoSEQ multiplex PCR. The V and J calls and clone size come from that table; D and trimming were worked out from the DNA. The table has about 240,000 clones, around 88% seen once. This clone occurred once.

The rearrangement uses TRBV28 and TRBJ1-1, with 8 positions matching TRBD1. The material sequenced was PBMCs or T cells enriched from blood (not recorded which). The TCR originated in a man aged 40-49 years who had recovered from COVID-19. The CDR3 DNA follows: TGTGCCAGCAGTTTTCACAGGGGGTTTCACACTGAAGCTTTCTTT. This translates into CASSFHRGFHTEAFF.